Shown below are 2 T cell receptor beta chains from a single sample sequenced in a study of T cells in Graves' hyperthyroidism and ophthalmopathy. TCR beta CDR3 region amplification was performed from RNA transcripts. The HTBI primer set served for first-round RT-PCR of the TCR CDR3. MiXCR, run by TCRdb on the multiplex PCR reads, gives a single entry per CDR3 protein. Of about 360,000 distinct CDR3 sequences in the sample, about 12% were seen once. The sequencing sample was made of blood. The receptors come from a young woman with Graves' hyperthyroidism.

This clonotype has a count of ten or more. The chain uses TRBV6-6 and TRBJ1-6; TRBD1 might be the D (5 bases). This CDR3 comprises 15 residues. V was trimmed by 2 bases and J by 5 bases, leaving 10 bases between them. Germline-derived CDR1 and CDR2 are MNHNY and SVGAGI (reference sequence). This chain's CDR3 is CASSYGGDNNSPLHF. CDR3 DNA sequence: TGTGCCAGCAGTTACGGGGGAGATAATAATTCACCCCTCCACTTT.

This clonotype was detected many times. V usage is TRBV20-1 and J usage is TRBJ2-7; D gene ambiguous. This CDR3 comprises 14 residues. Germline V lookup: CDR1 DFQATT, CDR2 SNEGSKA (reference sequence). Trimming cost V 3 bases and J 0 bases, with 12 bases left between them. CDR3 amino acids: CSASSLLRSYEQYF. Written as DNA, the CDR3 is TGCAGTGCTAGTTCCTTACTCCGCTCCTACGAGCAGTACTTC.